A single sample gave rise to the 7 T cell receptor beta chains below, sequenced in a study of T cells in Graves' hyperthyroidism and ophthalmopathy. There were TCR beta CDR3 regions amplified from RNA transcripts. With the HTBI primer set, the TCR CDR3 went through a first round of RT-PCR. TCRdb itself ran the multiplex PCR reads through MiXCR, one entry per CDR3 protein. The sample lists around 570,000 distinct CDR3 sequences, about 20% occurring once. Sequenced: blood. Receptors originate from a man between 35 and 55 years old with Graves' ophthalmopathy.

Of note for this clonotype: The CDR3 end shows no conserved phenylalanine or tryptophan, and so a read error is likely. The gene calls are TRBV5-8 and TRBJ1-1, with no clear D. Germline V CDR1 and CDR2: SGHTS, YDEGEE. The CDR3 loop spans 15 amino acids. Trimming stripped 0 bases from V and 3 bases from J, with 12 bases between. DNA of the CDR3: TGTGCCAGCAGCTTGGGGTTGAGGGAGCACACTGAAGCTTTCTCT. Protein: CASSLGLREHTEAFS.

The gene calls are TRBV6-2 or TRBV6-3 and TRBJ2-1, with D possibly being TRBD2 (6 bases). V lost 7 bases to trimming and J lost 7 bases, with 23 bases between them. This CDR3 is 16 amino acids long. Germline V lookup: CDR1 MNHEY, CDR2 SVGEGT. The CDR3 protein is CASIGVSGRLENEQFF. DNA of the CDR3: TGTGCCAGCATTGGGGTAAGCGGGCGCCTCGAGAATGAGCAGTTCTTC.

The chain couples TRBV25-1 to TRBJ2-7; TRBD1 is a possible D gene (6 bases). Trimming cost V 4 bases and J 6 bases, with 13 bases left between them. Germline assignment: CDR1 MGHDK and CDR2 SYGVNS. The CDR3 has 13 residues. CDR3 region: CASSVTGMGEQYF. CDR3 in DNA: TGTGCCAGCAGTGTTACAGGGATGGGCGAGCAGTACTTC.

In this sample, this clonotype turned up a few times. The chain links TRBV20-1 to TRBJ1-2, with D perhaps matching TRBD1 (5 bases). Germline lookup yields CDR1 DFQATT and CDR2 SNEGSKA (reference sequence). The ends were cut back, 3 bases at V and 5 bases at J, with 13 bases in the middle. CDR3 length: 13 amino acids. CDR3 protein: CSARTGAGYGYTF. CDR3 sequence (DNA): TGCAGTGCTAGGACCGGGGCTGGATATGGCTACACCTTC.

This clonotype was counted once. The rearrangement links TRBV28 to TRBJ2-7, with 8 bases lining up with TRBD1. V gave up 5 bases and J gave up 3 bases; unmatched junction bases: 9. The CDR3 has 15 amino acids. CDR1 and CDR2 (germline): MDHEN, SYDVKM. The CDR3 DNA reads TGTGCCAGCAGTCCCTGGACAGGGAGGAACTACGAGCAGTACTTC. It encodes CASSPWTGRNYEQYF.

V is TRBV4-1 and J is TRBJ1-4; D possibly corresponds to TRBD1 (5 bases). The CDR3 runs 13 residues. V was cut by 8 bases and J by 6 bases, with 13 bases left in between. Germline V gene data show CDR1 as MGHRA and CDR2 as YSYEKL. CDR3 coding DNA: TGCGCCAGCTCCACAGGAGGCCATGAAAAACTGTTTTTT. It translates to CASSTGGHEKLFF.

The CDR3 DNA sequence: TGTGCCAGCAGTTATCCCTCGGGACTCCTAGATGGACCCCAGCATTTT. The encoded protein is CASSYPSGLLDGPQHF. J is TRBJ1-5 and V is TRBV28; a weak D match, TRBD1 (5 bases). The V and J ends lost 4 bases and 10 bases respectively, with 23 bases between them. Germline V gene lookup returns CDR1 MDHEN and CDR2 SYDVKM. CDR3 length equals 16 residues.